Below, one TCR beta chain is given with its context. Its antigen is not known. Aged about 6 to 100, donors were systemically healthy Caucasians from Russia. The authors isolated at least 6.5 million PBMCs per sample. The sample is drawn from a study of blood T cells in healthy people across ages. The CDR3 totals 16 residues. V lost 0 bases and J lost 7; bases outside the gene matches: 6. The germline gives CDR1 LNHNV, CDR2 YYDKDF (reference sequence). Findings and caveats of the study: A greater number of naive CD4+ cells and higher diversity distinguished long-lived donors from aged donors.

The use of a sample-barcoded 5' primer and a J-beta primer mix characterized a second PCR of about 7 to 12 cycles. In TCRdb, the 5' RACE reads were re-called with MiXCR into one record per CDR3 protein. The table records 920,000 or so distinct CDR3 sequences, around 43% of them present only once. This chain links TRBV15 with TRBJ2-1, with TRBD1 matching 10 bases. The receptor's source is a woman aged 60-75 years in good health. Sequenced: blood. CDR3 in DNA: TGTGCCACCAGCAGAGAGGGGACAGGGGTGGGGAATGAGCAGTTCTTC. Translated, it gives CATSREGTGVGNEQFF.